This is a list of T cell receptor beta chains from one sample in a study of blood T cells in healthy people across ages. TCRdb reanalysed the 5' RACE reads using MiXCR and keeps one entry per CDR3 protein. The sample lists 800,000 or so distinct CDR3 sequences; roughly 25% were seen once. The sample was also reused in another study, on T cells of mothers and their children.

Material: blood. Receptor source: a boy younger than 18 in good health. Both conserved end residues are part of each CDR3. A D gene is named only where the DNA matches it firmly. Rows give clone size only sometimes, using once, few, many, or a class for an expanded clone.

V	size	J	D	CDR3	DNA
TRBV19	-	TRBJ2-1	TRBD2	CASSLGLAGALFF	TGTGCCAGTAGTCTGGGACTAGCGGGAGCGTTGTTCTTC
TRBV6-5	few	TRBJ2-7	TRBD2	CASSLAGEFYEQYF	TGTGCCAGCAGCCTTGCGGGGGAGTTCTACGAGCAGTACTTC
TRBV24-1	-	TRBJ2-4	-	CATSDRTVSDIQYF	TGTGCCACCAGTGATAGGACAGTTTCAGACATTCAGTACTTC
TRBV4-1	-	TRBJ2-7	TRBD2	CASSQIAGAPYEQYF	TGCGCCAGCAGCCAAATAGCGGGAGCCCCCTACGAGCAGTACTTC
TRBV12-3/TRBV12-4	-	TRBJ1-2	-	CASSLAGTPGVYGYTF	TGTGCCAGCAGTTTAGCCGGGACCCCTGGCGTTTATGGCTACACCTTC
TRBV6-5	few	TRBJ2-7	-	CASRSSTFSYEQYF	TGTGCCAGCAGGAGTTCTACATTCTCCTACGAGCAGTACTTC
TRBV6-1	-	TRBJ2-5	TRBD2	CASSPHAGALETQYF	TGTGCCAGCAGCCCGCACGCGGGAGCTTTAGAGACCCAGTACTTC
TRBV20-1	-	TRBJ2-1	-	CSTRPPGRSSYNEQFF	TGCAGTACTAGACCACCGGGACGTAGCTCCTACAATGAGCAGTTCTTC
TRBV7-2	-	TRBJ1-2	-	CASSLGFWGKDGYTF	TGTGCCAGCAGCTTAGGGTTTTGGGGGAAGGATGGCTACACCTTC
TRBV27	few	TRBJ1-2	TRBD1	CASSFGQDYGYTF	TGTGCCAGCAGTTTCGGACAGGACTATGGCTACACCTTC
TRBV18	few	TRBJ1-5	-	CASSEELNQPQHF	TGTGCCAGCTCAGAAGAACTTAATCAGCCCCAGCATTTT
TRBV28	-	TRBJ1-4	TRBD1	CASRYLLPTGSDEKLFF	TGTGCCAGCAGGTACCTACTCCCGACAGGGTCGGATGAAAAACTGTTTTTT
TRBV5-5	-	TRBJ2-7	-	CASSLETSSAEQYF	TGTGCCAGCAGCTTGGAAACTTCTAGCGCCGAGCAGTACTTC
TRBV6-1	-	TRBJ2-7	TRBD2	CASSLGLAGERSEQYF	TGTGCCAGCAGCCTAGGACTAGCGGGAGAGAGGTCCGAGCAGTACTTC
TRBV7-2	few	TRBJ1-1	-	CASSLVGGASSEAFF	TGTGCCAGCAGCTTAGTGGGGGGTGCCTCCTCTGAAGCTTTCTTT
TRBV7-9	few	TRBJ2-7	-	CASSLATAPGSEQYF	TGTGCCAGCAGCTTAGCAACAGCCCCGGGTTCCGAGCAGTACTTC
TRBV2	-	TRBJ1-5	TRBD1	CASSGPGTGVSQPQHF	TGTGCCAGCAGTGGACCCGGGACAGGGGTCTCTCAGCCCCAGCATTTT
TRBV21-1	few	TRBJ2-7	-	CASRDQDGSYEQYF	TGTGCCAGCCGCGATCAGGACGGATCCTACGAGCAGTACTTC
TRBV2	few	TRBJ2-5	-	CASSEVLVGETQYF	TGTGCCAGCAGTGAAGTTCTAGTGGGAGAGACCCAGTACTTC
TRBV5-4	few	TRBJ2-3	-	CASSSNRGGTTQYF	TGTGCCAGCAGCTCAAATAGGGGGGGGACTACGCAGTATTTT
TRBV6-1	-	TRBJ1-2	-	CASRDTVNYGYTF	TGTGCCAGCAGGGACACCGTTAACTATGGCTACACCTTC
TRBV6-4	few	TRBJ2-1	TRBD2	CASSSSGETYNEQFF	TGTGCCAGCAGTTCTAGCGGGGAAACCTACAATGAGCAGTTCTTC
TRBV5-1	-	TRBJ2-1	-	CASSLSISAAEQFF	TGCGCCAGCAGCTTATCAATTTCGGCGGCTGAGCAGTTCTTC
TRBV20-1	few	TRBJ2-3	-	CSASGPWAADTQYF	TGCAGTGCTTCGGGACCGTGGGCCGCAGATACGCAGTATTTT
TRBV6-2/TRBV6-3	few	TRBJ1-1	TRBD1	CASSYSSTGTGSAEAFF	TGTGCCAGCAGTTACTCCAGTACCGGGACAGGGTCGGCTGAAGCTTTCTTT
TRBV9	-	TRBJ2-5	-	CASSVGQRPPQETQYF	TGTGCCAGCAGCGTAGGTCAGCGGCCGCCCCAAGAGACCCAGTACTTC
TRBV20-1	-	TRBJ1-2	-	CSAQAAIGYTF	TGCAGTGCGCAAGCTGCTATCGGCTACACCTTC
TRBV15	few	TRBJ1-4	-	CATSRDGGHPATNEKLFF	TGTGCCACCAGCAGAGATGGCGGGCACCCTGCAACTAATGAAAAACTGTTTTTT
TRBV30	-	TRBJ2-5	-	CAWSVSTVYTQYF	TGTGCCTGGAGTGTATCCACAGTTTATACCCAGTACTTC
TRBV4-3	-	TRBJ2-5	-	CASSQVSGEIQYF	TGCGCCAGCAGCCAAGTTTCTGGAGAGATCCAGTACTTC
TRBV6-2/TRBV6-3	few	TRBJ2-7	TRBD1	CASSQTGVIHEQYF	TGTGCCAGCAGCCAGACAGGGGTAATCCACGAGCAGTACTTC
TRBV27	-	TRBJ2-3	-	CASSPLGRGIWGDTQYF	TGTGCCAGCAGTCCCCTGGGCAGGGGCATATGGGGAGATACGCAGTATTTT
TRBV4-3	-	TRBJ2-4	-	CASSRHRYYAKNIQYF	TGCGCCAGCAGCCGCCACCGTTATTATGCCAAAAACATTCAGTACTTC
TRBV29-1	few	TRBJ2-7	TRBD1	CSAAPTGNEQYF	TGCAGCGCAGCCCCGACAGGGAACGAGCAGTACTTC
TRBV7-2	-	TRBJ2-3	-	CASSRTDLSDTQYF	TGTGCCAGCAGCCGGACAGATCTTTCAGATACGCAGTATTTT
TRBV6-5	-	TRBJ2-3	-	CASSYGSSDTQYF	TGTGCCAGCAGTTACGGGTCCTCAGATACGCAGTATTTT
TRBV5-1	-	TRBJ1-4	TRBD1	CASSPDRYNEKLFF	TGCGCCAGCAGCCCGGACAGGTATAATGAAAAACTGTTTTTT
TRBV12-3/TRBV12-4	few	TRBJ2-1	-	CASERDPWYNEQFF	TGTGCCAGCGAGAGGGACCCCTGGTACAATGAGCAGTTCTTC
TRBV5-1	few	TRBJ1-1	-	CASSLDAGNTEAFF	TGCGCCAGCAGCTTGGATGCCGGGAACACTGAAGCTTTCTTT
TRBV6-2/TRBV6-3	few	TRBJ1-2	TRBD1	CASIPDGTGGYGYTF	TGTGCCAGCATTCCTGATGGGACAGGGGGCTATGGCTACACCTTC
TRBV13	-	TRBJ1-2	-	CASAQGPANYGYTF	TGTGCCAGCGCTCAGGGCCCAGCTAACTATGGCTACACCTTC
TRBV10-3	few	TRBJ2-1	TRBD2	CAISDSRLAGYEQHF	TGTGCCATCAGTGACTCTCGACTAGCGGGCTACGAGCAGCACTTC
TRBV4-3	few	TRBJ2-1	TRBD2	CASSQDQGTSYNEQFF	TGCGCCAGCAGCCAAGATCAGGGGACTAGCTACAATGAGCAGTTCTTC
TRBV28	-	TRBJ2-5	TRBD2	CASSRGGGINQETQYF	TGTGCCAGCTCCCGGGGGGGCGGAATAAACCAAGAGACCCAGTACTTC
TRBV15	few	TRBJ2-5	-	CATSRAQQQETQYF	TGTGCCACCAGCAGAGCCCAACAGCAAGAGACCCAGTACTTC
TRBV6-2/TRBV6-3	few	TRBJ2-7	-	CASSYFASPYEQYF	TGTGCCAGCAGTTACTTCGCCAGTCCCTACGAGCAGTACTTC
TRBV29-1	few	TRBJ2-2	-	CSGEVGASGELFF	TGCAGCGGTGAAGTGGGGGCTAGCGGGGAGCTGTTTTTT
TRBV4-3	few	TRBJ2-7	TRBD2	CASSQDISGRAGYEQYF	TGCGCCAGCAGCCAAGATATTAGCGGGAGGGCGGGGTACGAGCAGTACTTC
TRBV6-6	-	TRBJ1-4	-	CASSSPRRVGNEKLFF	TGTGCCAGCAGTTCACCGCGGCGGGTGGGTAATGAAAAACTGTTTTTT
TRBV6-2/TRBV6-3	-	TRBJ2-1	TRBD1	CASSYGDRASYNEQFF	TGTGCCAGCAGTTACGGTGACAGGGCTTCCTACAATGAGCAGTTCTTC
TRBV4-3	-	TRBJ1-1	-	CASSQEGRADTEAFF	TGCGCCAGCAGCCAAGAGGGACGGGCGGACACTGAAGCTTTCTTT
TRBV6-1	-	TRBJ2-7	-	CASSEVGKPADEQYF	TGTGCCAGCAGTGAAGTGGGAAAACCGGCGGACGAGCAGTACTTC
TRBV7-9	-	TRBJ1-1	-	CASSLISGAVNTEAFF	TGTGCCAGCAGCTTAATCTCCGGGGCAGTGAACACTGAAGCTTTCTTT
TRBV28	-	TRBJ1-1	-	CASSPPLLGGENTEAFF	TGTGCCAGCAGTCCACCGCTTCTCGGAGGAGAGAACACTGAAGCTTTCTTT
TRBV20-1	few	TRBJ2-7	-	CSASRGGTYEQYF	TGCAGTGCTAGTAGAGGGGGGACCTACGAGCAGTACTTC
TRBV11-2	few	TRBJ2-7	-	CASSLDMEEAGQYF	TGTGCCAGCAGCTTAGATATGGAGGAAGCGGGGCAGTACTTC
TRBV7-9	few	TRBJ2-7	TRBD1	CASSLAIGTGTYEQYF	TGTGCCAGCAGCTTAGCGATCGGGACAGGTACCTACGAGCAGTACTTC
TRBV7-2	-	TRBJ2-2	TRBD2	CASSSIVGTSFLGELFF	TGTGCCAGCAGCTCGATCGTTGGGACTAGCTTTCTCGGGGAGCTGTTTTTT
TRBV7-2	few	TRBJ2-3	TRBD2	CASSLERGSTDTQYF	TGTGCCAGCAGCTTAGAGCGGGGAAGCACAGATACGCAGTATTTT
TRBV20-1	-	TRBJ1-2	TRBD1	CSVTKQGALTGYTF	TGCAGTGTGACCAAACAGGGGGCGCTTACTGGCTACACCTTC